The 22 T cell receptor beta chains listed next were all sequenced from one sample in a study of identical twins. TCRdb itself ran the 5' RACE reads through MiXCR, one entry per CDR3 protein. The table has 500,000 or so distinct CDR3 sequences, less than 25% seen once. These data also formed part of another study, on T cells expressing NK-cell markers.

The sequenced material came from CD4+ T cells sorted from blood. The receptors were sampled from a woman under 30 in good health.

The V call is TRBV20-1, the J call TRBJ2-5; D possibly corresponds to TRBD2 (5 bases). There are 12 residues in the CDR3. V dropped 3 bases and J dropped 7 bases, with 12 bases sitting between them. Per germline, CDR1 DFQATT and CDR2 SNEGSKA (reference sequence). The CDR3 DNA reads as TGCAGTGCTAGGGACTCCAGGTGGACCCAGTACTTC. The encoded protein is CSARDSRWTQYF.

The chain links TRBV29-1 to TRBJ2-1; 7 nucleotides align to TRBD2. The germline V gene has CDR1 SQVTM and CDR2 ANQGSEA. Trimming at V came to 3 bases and at J to 9 bases, leaving 11 bases not matched to a gene. This CDR3 is built from 14 residues. CDR3 in amino acids: CSVDIMGVAGEQFF. Written as DNA, the CDR3 is TGCAGCGTTGACATTATGGGGGTAGCGGGTGAGCAGTTCTTC.

This chain links TRBV6-1 with TRBJ1-3, with D unclear. The V gene's germline CDR1 is MNHNS and CDR2 SASEGT. This CDR3 is 13 amino acids long. Trimming stripped 7 bases from V and 0 bases from J, with 7 bases between. The CDR3 loop reads CASILPSGNTIYF. In DNA form, the CDR3 reads TGTGCCAGCATACTGCCCTCTGGAAACACCATATATTTT.

This clonotype was seen a few times. This CDR3 is CASSLLAGGNTGELFF. The CDR3 region has the DNA TGTGCCAGCAGCCTATTGGCAGGGGGCAACACCGGGGAGCTGTTTTTT. The chain joins TRBV5-5 to TRBJ2-2; 8 nucleotides align to TRBD1. This CDR3 is 16 amino acids long. V dropped 4 bases and J dropped 2; count of bases not matched to a gene: 7. CDR1 and CDR2 from the germline V gene are SGHKS and YYEKEE (reference sequence). The full variable domain, rest sourced from reference TRBV5-5 and TRBJ2-2, is DAGVTQSPTHLIKTRGQQVTLRCSPISGHKSVSWYQQVLGQGPQFIFQYYEKEERGRGNFPDRFSARQFPNYSSELNVNALLLGDSALYLCASSLLAGGNTGELFFGEGSRLTVL.

The chain links TRBV20-1 to TRBJ2-5; D is ambiguous. This CDR3 comprises 11 residues. V was cut by 0 bases and J by 9 bases, with 8 bases left in between. Per the germline V gene, CDR1 is DFQATT and CDR2 is SNEGSKA (reference sequence). CDR3 amino acids: CSARDGFAQYF. The DNA for the CDR3 is TGCAGTGCTAGAGACGGGTTTGCCCAGTACTTC.

This clonotype has a handful of counts. This chain uses TRBV5-1 with TRBJ1-6; D gene uncertain. V dropped 4 bases and J dropped 7 bases, with 12 bases sitting between them. CDR1 is SGHRS, CDR2 YFSETQ, per germline. The CDR3 has 14 residues. In DNA, the CDR3 is TGCGCCAGCAGCCCAGGATACGGGAATTCACCCCTCCACTTT. As protein: CASSPGYGNSPLHF. Filled out from reference TRBV5-1 and TRBJ1-6, the complete variable domain reads KAGVTQTPRYLIKTRGQQVTLSCSPISGHRSVSWYQQTPGQGLQFLFEYFSETQRNKGNFPGRFSGRQFSNSRSEMNVSTLELGDSALYLCASSPGYGNSPLHFGNGTRLTVT.

This clonotype appeared a few times. The rearrangement links TRBV15 to TRBJ2-1, with 7 positions matching TRBD2. V gave up 5 bases and J gave up 4 bases; unmatched junction bases: 11. The CDR3 runs to 16 residues. Germline V gene sequence: CDR1 LNHNV, CDR2 YYDKDF (reference sequence). CDR3 bases: TGTGCCACCAGCCGAAAGACTAGCAAGCTTTACAATGAGCAGTTCTTC. This gives the protein CATSRKTSKLYNEQFF.

This clonotype was seen more than once but under ten times. This chain joins TRBV11-1 and TRBJ2-6, with 7 bases lining up with TRBD1. V lost 6 bases and J lost 0; bases outside the gene matches: 11. The V gene's germline CDR1 is SGHAT and CDR2 FQDESV (reference sequence). The CDR3 runs to 18 residues. CDR3 in amino acids: CASRNLGTDRSGANVLTF. CDR3 DNA sequence: TGTGCCAGCAGAAACCTTGGGACAGACCGCTCTGGGGCCAACGTCCTGACTTTC. The whole variable domain, filled in from reference TRBV11-1 and TRBJ2-6, reads EAEVAQSPRYKITEKSQAVAFWCDPISGHATLYWYRQILGQGPELLVQFQDESVVDDSQLPKDRFSAERLKGVDSTLKIQPAELGDSAMYLCASRNLGTDRSGANVLTFGAGSRLTVL.

This clonotype was observed a handful of times. The rearrangement links TRBV6-5 to TRBJ2-6, with D possibly TRBD2 on 7 matching bases. The CDR3 is 17 residues long. The V gene's germline CDR1 is MNHEY and CDR2 SVGAGI. V lost 4 bases to trimming and J lost 0 bases, with 13 bases between them. The DNA for the CDR3 is TGTGCCAGCAGTTTCGGGGGGCTGGTCTCTGGGGCCAACGTCCTGACTTTC. Translated: CASSFGGLVSGANVLTF.

This clonotype has only a few counts. V and J are TRBV20-1 and TRBJ1-2; 8 bases are a match to TRBD1. V shed 5 bases and J 7 bases; nucleotides not matched to a gene: 12. CDR1 is DFQATT and CDR2 is SNEGSKA in the germline V gene (reference sequence). CDR3 length: 14 residues. The CDR3 is CSAGYSDREGGYTF. In DNA, the CDR3 is TGCAGTGCTGGATACTCGGACAGGGAGGGTGGCTACACCTTC.

This clonotype was seen more than once but under ten times. The rearrangement links TRBV29-1 to TRBJ2-7, with 8 bases aligning to TRBD1. The CDR3 runs 15 residues. Germline assignment: CDR1 SQVTM and CDR2 ANQGSEA. J lost 3 bases, V lost 6 bases, and 13 bases had no gene match. CDR3 region: CSVAADRGPGYEQYF. The DNA for the CDR3 is TGCAGCGTCGCGGCTGACAGGGGCCCGGGCTACGAGCAGTACTTC.

This clonotype was seen just once. It may be a read error: a sequence one base away is much more abundant. The V gene is TRBV2, the J gene TRBJ1-5; TRBD1 agrees at 7 bases. The CDR3 extends over 14 amino acids. After removal of 7 bases from V and 0 bases from J, the junction contained 3 bases not matched to a gene. The germline gives CDR1 SNHLY, CDR2 FYNNEI. The CDR3 coding sequence is TGTGCCAGCACGGGACAGTATAGCAATCAGCCCCAGCATTTT. This codes for CASTGQYSNQPQHF. The full variable domain, with the rest looked up from reference TRBV2 and TRBJ1-5, is EPEVTQTPSHQVTQMGQEVILRCVPISNHLYFYWYRQILGQKVEFLVSFYNNEISEKSEIFDDQFSVERPDGSNFTLKIRSTKLEDSAMYFCASTGQYSNQPQHFGDGTRLSIL.

This clonotype was detected once. The CDR3 loop is CASSLGWGAGYNEQFF. In nucleotides, the CDR3 is TGTGCCAGCAGCTTGGGGTGGGGGGCAGGATACAATGAGCAGTTCTTC. The V call is TRBV5-6, the J call TRBJ2-1; tentatively, D is TRBD1 or TRBD2 (6 bases each). Germline CDR1 is SGHDT and CDR2 is YYEEEE. Trimming pared 0 bases from V and 4 bases from J, leaving 14 bases between. The CDR3 is made up of 16 amino acids.

This clonotype was found a few times. The rearrangement joins TRBV20-1 to TRBJ2-7; no clear D. Germline V CDR1 and CDR2: DFQATT, SNEGSKA (reference sequence). The CDR3 is made up of 12 amino acids. The ends were cut back, 1 base at V and 5 bases at J, with 9 bases in the middle. The CDR3 sequence is CSARGLYHEQYF. The CDR3, as DNA: TGCAGTGCTAGAGGTCTATACCACGAGCAGTACTTC.

The chain links TRBV12-3 or TRBV12-4 to TRBJ1-2; D gene uncertain. Trimming left V 1 base short and J 9 bases short, with 12 bases between. The CDR3 contains 13 residues. The CDR3 bases are TGTGCCAGCAGTTTAGACGCGGGGAACAGCTACACCTTC. This codes for CASSLDAGNSYTF.

The chain uses TRBV20-1 and TRBJ2-7; possible D gene TRBD1, 6 bases. CDR3 size: 15 residues. The germline CDR1 and CDR2 sequences are DFQATT and SNEGSKA (reference sequence). Trimming stripped 0 bases from V and 4 bases from J, with 16 bases between. The CDR3 protein is CSARDPTGPGYEQYF. CDR3 coding DNA: TGCAGTGCTAGAGATCCGACAGGTCCGGGGTACGAGCAGTACTTC.

V is TRBV18 and J is TRBJ1-3; D is unclear. Per the germline V gene, CDR1 is KGHSH and CDR2 is LQKENI. There are 12 residues in the CDR3. V lost 7 bases, J lost 4 bases, and 8 bases lay in between. Here the CDR3 reads CASFESGNTIYF. The CDR3, as DNA: TGTGCCAGCTTCGAGTCCGGAAACACCATATATTTT.

In its sample, this clonotype was seen a few times. This chain uses TRBV6-1 with TRBJ2-1, with 9 bases lining up with TRBD1. V shed 6 bases, J shed 0 bases, and the junction held 3 bases outside the gene matches. Germline V CDR1 and CDR2: MNHNS, SASEGT. The CDR3 totals 15 residues. The CDR3 sequence is CASRGTGISYNEQFF. The CDR3 DNA follows: TGTGCCAGCAGAGGGACAGGGATCTCCTACAATGAGCAGTTCTTC.

This chain joins TRBV12-3 or TRBV12-4 and TRBJ1-1; no definite D call. The CDR3 is 15 residues long. V lost 5 bases and J 5 bases, leaving 18 bases between the germline ends. This CDR3 reads CASSGLGIQRTEAFF. The CDR3 nucleotides read TGTGCCAGCAGTGGCCTGGGGATACAAAGGACTGAAGCTTTCTTT.

This clonotype appeared a few times. The chain is built from TRBV11-2 and TRBJ2-1; 8 nucleotides align to TRBD2. In germline, CDR1 is SGHAT, CDR2 FQNNGV. The V and J ends lost 2 bases and 8 bases, in that order; junction bases with no gene match: 17. This CDR3 region has 18 residues. CDR3 protein: CASSLSPWASGGGDEQFF. The CDR3 DNA reads as TGTGCCAGCAGCTTATCCCCCTGGGCGAGCGGGGGAGGCGATGAGCAGTTCTTC.

The chain links TRBV29-1 to TRBJ2-3, with 9 bases aligning to TRBD1. CDR1 is SQVTM and CDR2 is ANQGSEA in the germline V gene. This CDR3 has 15 amino acids. J gave up 1 base and V 4 bases, and 6 bases lay outside the gene matches. CDR3 in amino acids: CSVAVGQGRTDTQYF. The CDR3 DNA reads as TGCAGCGTTGCCGTGGGACAGGGTCGCACAGATACGCAGTATTTT.

V usage is TRBV7-9 and J usage is TRBJ2-7; no definite D call. Germline V gives CDR1 SEHNR, CDR2 FQNEAQ (reference sequence). V gave up 3 bases and J gave up 5 bases, with 8 bases separating them. This CDR3 has 12 amino acids. The CDR3 nucleotides read TGTGCCAGCAGCTTTGTCGCGGACGAGCAGTACTTC. Its protein product is CASSFVADEQYF.